This T cell receptor beta chain was profiled in a study of identical twins. TCRdb used MiXCR to reprocess the 5' RACE reads, holding one entry per CDR3 protein. This sample has approximately 700,000 distinct CDR3 sequences, with 18% found just once. This clonotype was picked up many times. Germline CDR1 ENHRY, CDR2 SYGVKD. Unmatched junction bases numbered 1, after V lost 4 bases and J lost 4 bases. This CDR3 is 13 amino acids long. These records were also assigned to another study, of T cells expressing NK-cell markers.

Sequencing was carried out using PBMCs. The V call is TRBV10-3, the J call TRBJ1-5, with TRBD1 identical over 7 bases. This clonotype originated in a woman between 18 and 29 years old in good health. Here the CDR3 DNA reads TGTGCCATCAGTGTACAGGGGAATCAGCCCCAGCATTTT. Encoded protein: CAISVQGNQPQHF.